One T cell receptor beta chain is described in this entry. The source of the sample is a study of cytomegalovirus exposure and HLA in healthy donors. The germline V gene encodes CDR1 MNHNS and CDR2 SASEGT. The CDR3 contains 14 residues. V lost 6 bases and J 1 base, leaving 11 bases between the germline ends. Some clones are missing from TCRdb's copy, which holds only in-frame ones; the method was immunoSEQ multiplex PCR. The sample includes some 150,000 clones, about nine tenths of them seen just once. Sample: PBMCs. The chain carries TRBV6-1 and TRBJ2-3; maybe TRBD1 (6 bases). This sequence was found in a woman aged 25 to 45 in good health and CMV-seropositive. The CDR3 DNA reads as TGTGCCAGCAGAAAGGGGGTGGGCACAGATACGCAGTATTTT. This codes for CASRKGVGTDTQYF.